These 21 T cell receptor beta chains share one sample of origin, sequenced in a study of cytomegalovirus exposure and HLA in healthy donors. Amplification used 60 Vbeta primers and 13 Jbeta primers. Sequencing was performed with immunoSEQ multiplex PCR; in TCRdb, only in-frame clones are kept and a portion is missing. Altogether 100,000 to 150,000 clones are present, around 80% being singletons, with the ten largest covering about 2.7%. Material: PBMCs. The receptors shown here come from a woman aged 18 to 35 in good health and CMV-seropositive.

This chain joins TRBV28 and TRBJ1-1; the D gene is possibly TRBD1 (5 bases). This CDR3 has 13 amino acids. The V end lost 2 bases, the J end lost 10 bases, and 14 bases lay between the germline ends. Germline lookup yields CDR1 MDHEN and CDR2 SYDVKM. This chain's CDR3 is CASSLGARVAAFF. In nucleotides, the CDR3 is TGTGCCAGCAGTTTAGGGGCCAGGGTCGCAGCTTTCTTT.

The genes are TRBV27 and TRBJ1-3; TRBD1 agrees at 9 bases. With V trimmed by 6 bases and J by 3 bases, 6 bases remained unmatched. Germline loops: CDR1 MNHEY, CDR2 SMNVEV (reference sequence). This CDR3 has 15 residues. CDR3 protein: CASSPWDRVGNTIYF. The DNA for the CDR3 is TGTGCCAGCAGCCCCTGGGACAGGGTTGGAAACACCATATATTTT.

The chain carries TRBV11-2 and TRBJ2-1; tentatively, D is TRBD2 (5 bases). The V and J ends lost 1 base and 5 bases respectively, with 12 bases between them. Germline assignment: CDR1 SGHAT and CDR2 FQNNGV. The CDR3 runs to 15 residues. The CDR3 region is CASSLATRVNNEQFF. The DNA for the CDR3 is TGTGCCAGCAGCTTAGCCACGAGGGTTAACAATGAGCAGTTCTTC.

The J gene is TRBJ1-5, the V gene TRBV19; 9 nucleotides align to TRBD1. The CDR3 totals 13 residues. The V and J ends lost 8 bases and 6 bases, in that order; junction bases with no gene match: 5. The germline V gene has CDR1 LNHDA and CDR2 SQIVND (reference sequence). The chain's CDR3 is CASVNRGLQPQHF. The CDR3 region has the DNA TGTGCCAGTGTCAACAGGGGGCTTCAGCCCCAGCATTTT.

The CDR3 DNA reads as TGTGCCTGGAGTGATCTCCAGGCCTATGGCTACACCTTC. Translating gives CAWSDLQAYGYTF. The J gene is TRBJ1-2, the V gene TRBV30, with unresolved D. Germline V gene sequence: CDR1 GTSNPN, CDR2 SVGIG (reference sequence). This CDR3 is built from 13 residues. Trimming removed 1 base at V and 4 bases at J, with 10 bases between.

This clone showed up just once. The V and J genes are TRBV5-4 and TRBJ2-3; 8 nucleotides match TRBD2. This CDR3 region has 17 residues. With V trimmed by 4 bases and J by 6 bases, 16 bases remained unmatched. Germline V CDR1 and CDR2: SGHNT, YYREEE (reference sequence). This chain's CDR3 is CASSPAGIGGASDTQYF. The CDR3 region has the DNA TGTGCCAGCAGCCCGGCGGGTATCGGGGGGGCATCGGATACGCAGTATTTT.

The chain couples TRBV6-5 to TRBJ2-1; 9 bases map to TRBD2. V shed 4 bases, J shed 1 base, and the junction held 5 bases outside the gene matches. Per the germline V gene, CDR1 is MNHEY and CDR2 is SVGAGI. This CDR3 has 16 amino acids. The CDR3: CASSSAGGGSYNEQFF. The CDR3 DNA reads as TGTGCCAGCAGTTCAGCGGGGGGCGGGTCCTACAATGAGCAGTTCTTC.

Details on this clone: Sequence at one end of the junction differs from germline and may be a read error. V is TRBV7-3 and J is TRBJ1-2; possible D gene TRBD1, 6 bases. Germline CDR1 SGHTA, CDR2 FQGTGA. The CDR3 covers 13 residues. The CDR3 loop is CASSPKGEGHLQF. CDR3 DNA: TGTGCCAGCAGCCCCAAGGGGGAGGGACACCTCCAGTTC. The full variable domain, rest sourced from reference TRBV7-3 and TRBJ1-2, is GAGVSQTPSNKVTEKGKYVELRCDPISGHTALYWYRQSLGQGPEFLIYFQGTGAADDSGLPNDRFFAVRPEGSVSTLKIQRTERGDSAVYLCASSPKGEGHLQFGSGTRLTVV.

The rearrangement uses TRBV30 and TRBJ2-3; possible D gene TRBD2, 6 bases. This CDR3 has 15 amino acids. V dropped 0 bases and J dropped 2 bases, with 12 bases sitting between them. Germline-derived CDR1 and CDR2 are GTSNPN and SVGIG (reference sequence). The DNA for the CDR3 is TGTGCCTGGAGTGTGGGAGGTCCGAACACAGATACGCAGTATTTT. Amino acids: CAWSVGGPNTDTQYF.

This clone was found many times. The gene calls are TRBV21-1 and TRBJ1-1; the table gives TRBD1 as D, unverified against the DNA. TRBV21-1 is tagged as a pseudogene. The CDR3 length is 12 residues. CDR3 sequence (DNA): TGTGCCAGCAGCCCCAGGGCCCATGAAGCTTTCTTT. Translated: CASSPRAHEAFF.

CDR3: CSAVGQGQGGYTF. The CDR3 nucleotides read TGCAGCGCCGTGGGACAGGGCCAGGGTGGCTACACCTTC. The genes are TRBV29-1 and TRBJ1-2; the match to TRBD1 covers 9 bases. Germline V CDR1 and CDR2: SQVTM, ANQGSEA. The CDR3 has 13 amino acids. V shed 7 bases, J shed 7 bases, and the junction held 10 bases outside the gene matches.

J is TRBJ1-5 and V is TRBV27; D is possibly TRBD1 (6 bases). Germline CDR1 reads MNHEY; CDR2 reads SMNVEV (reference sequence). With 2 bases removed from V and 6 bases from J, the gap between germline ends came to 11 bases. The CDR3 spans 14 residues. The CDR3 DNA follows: TGTGCCAGCAGTTTAACAGGGTCTAGTCAGCCCCAGCATTTT. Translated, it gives CASSLTGSSQPQHF.

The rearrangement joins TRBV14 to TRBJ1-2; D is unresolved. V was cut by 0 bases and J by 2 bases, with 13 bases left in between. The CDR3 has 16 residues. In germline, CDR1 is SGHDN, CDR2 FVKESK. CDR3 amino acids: CASSQDVLAYNYGYTF. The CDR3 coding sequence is TGTGCCAGCAGCCAAGACGTCCTGGCTTACAACTATGGCTACACCTTC.

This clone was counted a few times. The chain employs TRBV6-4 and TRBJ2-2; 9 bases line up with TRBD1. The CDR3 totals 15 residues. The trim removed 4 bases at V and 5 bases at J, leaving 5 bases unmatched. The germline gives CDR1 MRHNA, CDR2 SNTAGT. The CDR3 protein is CASSGQGDTTGELFF. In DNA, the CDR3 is TGTGCCAGCAGTGGACAGGGGGATACGACCGGGGAGCTGTTTTTT.

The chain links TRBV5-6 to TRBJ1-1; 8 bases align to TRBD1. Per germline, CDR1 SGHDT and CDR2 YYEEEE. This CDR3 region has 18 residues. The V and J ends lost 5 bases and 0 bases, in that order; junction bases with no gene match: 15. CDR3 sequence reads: CASRQETGARGLNTEAFF. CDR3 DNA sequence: TGTGCCAGCAGACAAGAGACAGGGGCTCGGGGTCTGAACACTGAAGCTTTCTTT.

The CDR3 DNA reads TGTGCCAGCAGCTTGTATGGACAGGGGCAAAAACTGTTTTTT. It encodes CASSLYGQGQKLFF. The chain is built from TRBV5-6 and TRBJ1-4; TRBD1 matches at 9 bases. The V gene's germline CDR1 is SGHDT and CDR2 YYEEEE. The CDR3 is 14 amino acids. Trimming cost V 1 base and J 9 bases; bases outside gene matches: 4.

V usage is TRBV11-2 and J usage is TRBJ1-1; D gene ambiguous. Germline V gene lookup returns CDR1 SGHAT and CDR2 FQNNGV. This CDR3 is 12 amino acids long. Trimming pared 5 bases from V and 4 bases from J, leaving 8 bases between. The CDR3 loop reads CASSAGFTEAFF. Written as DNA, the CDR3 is TGTGCCAGCAGCGCGGGGTTCACTGAAGCTTTCTTT.

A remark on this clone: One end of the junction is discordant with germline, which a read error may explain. Written as DNA, the CDR3 is TGTTCCAGCAGCGGAGAGGCGACAGAGTATGGCTACACCTTC. Translating gives CSSSGEATEYGYTF. The chain couples TRBV7-9 to TRBJ1-2; perhaps TRBD1 as D (5 bases). Germline CDR1 and CDR2: SEHNR and FQNEAQ (reference sequence). This CDR3 has 14 amino acids.

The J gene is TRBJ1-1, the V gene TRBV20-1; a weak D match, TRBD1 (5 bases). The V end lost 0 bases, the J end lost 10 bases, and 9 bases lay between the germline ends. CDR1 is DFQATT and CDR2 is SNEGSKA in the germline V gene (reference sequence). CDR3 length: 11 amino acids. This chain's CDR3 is CSARDGGRAFF. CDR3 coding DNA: TGCAGTGCTAGAGACGGGGGTCGAGCTTTCTTT.

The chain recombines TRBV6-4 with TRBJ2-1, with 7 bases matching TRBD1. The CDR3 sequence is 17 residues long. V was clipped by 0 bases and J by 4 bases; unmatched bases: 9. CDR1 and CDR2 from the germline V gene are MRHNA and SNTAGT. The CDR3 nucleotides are TGTGCCAGCAGTGACTCGATACAGGGGATTGGGTACAATGAGCAGTTCTTC. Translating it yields CASSDSIQGIGYNEQFF.

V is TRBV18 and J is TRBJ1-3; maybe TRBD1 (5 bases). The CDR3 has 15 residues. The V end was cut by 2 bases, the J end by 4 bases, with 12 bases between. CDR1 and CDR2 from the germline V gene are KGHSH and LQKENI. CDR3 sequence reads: CASSPYQGTGNTIYF. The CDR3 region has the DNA TGTGCCAGCTCACCATATCAGGGAACGGGAAACACCATATATTTT.